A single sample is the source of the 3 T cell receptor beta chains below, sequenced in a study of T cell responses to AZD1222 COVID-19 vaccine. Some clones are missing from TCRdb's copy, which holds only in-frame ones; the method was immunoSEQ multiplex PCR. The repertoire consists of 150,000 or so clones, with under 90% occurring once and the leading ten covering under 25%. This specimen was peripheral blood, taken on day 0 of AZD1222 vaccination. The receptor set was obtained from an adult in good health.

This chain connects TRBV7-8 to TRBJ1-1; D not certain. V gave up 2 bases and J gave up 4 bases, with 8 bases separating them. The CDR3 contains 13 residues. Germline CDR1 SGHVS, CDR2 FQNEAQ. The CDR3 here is CASSLTEVTEAFF. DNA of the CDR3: TGTGCCAGCAGCTTAACCGAGGTCACTGAAGCTTTCTTT.

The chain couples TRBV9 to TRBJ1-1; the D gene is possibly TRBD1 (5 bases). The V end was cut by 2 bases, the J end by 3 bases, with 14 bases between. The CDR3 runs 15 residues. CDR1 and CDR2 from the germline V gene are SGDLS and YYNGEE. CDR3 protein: CASSVEGREDTEAFF. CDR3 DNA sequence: TGTGCCAGCAGCGTCGAGGGGCGGGAGGACACTGAAGCTTTCTTT.

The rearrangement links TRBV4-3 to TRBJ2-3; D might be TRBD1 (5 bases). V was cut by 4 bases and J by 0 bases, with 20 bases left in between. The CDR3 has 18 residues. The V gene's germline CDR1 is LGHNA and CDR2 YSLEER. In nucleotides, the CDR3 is TGCGCCAGCAGCCCTCGCCGCCGACAGTTTGCTAGCACAGATACGCAGTATTTT. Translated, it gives CASSPRRRQFASTDTQYF.